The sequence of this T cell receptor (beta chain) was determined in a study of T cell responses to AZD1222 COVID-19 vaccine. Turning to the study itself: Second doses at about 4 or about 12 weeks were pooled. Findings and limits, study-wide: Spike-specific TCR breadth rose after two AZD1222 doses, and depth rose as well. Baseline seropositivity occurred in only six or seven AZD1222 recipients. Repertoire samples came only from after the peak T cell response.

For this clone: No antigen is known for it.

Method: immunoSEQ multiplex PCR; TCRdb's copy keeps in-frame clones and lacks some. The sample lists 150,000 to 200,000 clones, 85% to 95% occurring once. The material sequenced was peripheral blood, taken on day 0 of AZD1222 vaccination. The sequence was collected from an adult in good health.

CDR3 bases: TGTGCCTGGAGTCTCGACAGGGGGCGAGGCTACACCTTC. This translates into CAWSLDRGRGYTF. The chain combines TRBV30 with TRBJ1-2; TRBD1 matches 10 bases. CDR3 length: 13 residues. The germline CDR1 and CDR2 sequences are GTSNPN and SVGIG (reference sequence). V lost 2 bases, J lost 8 bases, and 5 bases stayed unmatched.